This TCR beta chain was recorded in a study of blood T cell repertoires in COVID-19 (dated by TCRdb to 2018 to 2021). As for the study more broadly: Samples covering the acute and convalescent phases of COVID-19 were provided by collaborators in the United States, Italy and Spain. The material from the prospective study consisted of cDNA or gDNA derived from T cells, B-cell-depleted T cells, or PBMCs. Subjects who had been exposed to COVID-19, were actively infected with it, or had recovered from it provided the deeply sampled blood TCRbeta repertoires that made up the dataset. The repertoires were released in a freely available public database meant as a resource for research on the immune response to SARS-CoV-2. The samples were drawn from two sources: the first 160 participants of the ongoing ImmuneRACE study, and over 1,000 subjects contributed by 6 global collaborators. A de-identified subject ID, COVID-19 status, age in years and sex were almost always included in the sample metadata. Where available, HLA class I and class II types were obtained from metadata supplied by the sample provider rather than from assay-based typing.

Each collaborating institution followed its own protocols to collect whole blood in K2EDTA tubes. For TCRbeta analysis, collaborator samples were shipped as frozen whole blood, as isolated PBMCs, or as DNA extracted from either sample type. The immunoSEQ Assay, a bias-controlled multiplex PCR, was used to amplify TCRbeta CDR3 regions from genomic DNA. The original methods were these. The number of nucleated cells in each sample was estimated from the amplification of reference gene primers within the assay. Sequence reads were collapsed and filtered to measure the absolute abundance of every unique TCRbeta CDR3 rearrangement. Productive Simpson clonality was computed per sample as the square root of Simpson's diversity index over productive rearrangements. Drawn from immuneACCESS, this table holds only the in-frame rearrangements with V and J called that TCRdb kept. Clones are partly lost; checked studies trace under half to an unresolved V gene and leave the rest unexplained. V, J and clone size are those of that table, while D and trimming were read from the DNA. This sample comprises tens of thousands of clones, approximately 84% of them detected only once. Approximately 2.5% of the sample is taken by the ten largest.

General conclusions and limits of the study: How much clinical and demographic metadata was included differed by source and by participant, and the metadata was provided uncurated.

A remark on this clone: The specificity of this receptor is unknown. The record has no base qualities; no much larger clone is one base away. Other DNA sequences in this sample translate to the same CDR3.

The CDR3, from cysteine to phenylalanine, totals 14 residues. The CDR3 DNA has 42 bases and is translated from base 1. The germline V gene specifies SGHRS as CDR1 and YFSETQ as CDR2. V is clipped by 0 bases and J by 2 bases, and the sequence between their germline boundaries is 8 bases long. The specimen was peripheral blood. The rearrangement joined TRBV5-1 to TRBJ1-2; matching of 6 bases hints at TRBD1 as the D gene. The sequence came from a man in his fifties with acute or convalescent COVID-19. The CDR3 region reads CASSLGQANYGYTF. The DNA sequence is given as TGCGCCAGCAGCTTGGGACAGGCGAACTATGGCTACACCTTC.